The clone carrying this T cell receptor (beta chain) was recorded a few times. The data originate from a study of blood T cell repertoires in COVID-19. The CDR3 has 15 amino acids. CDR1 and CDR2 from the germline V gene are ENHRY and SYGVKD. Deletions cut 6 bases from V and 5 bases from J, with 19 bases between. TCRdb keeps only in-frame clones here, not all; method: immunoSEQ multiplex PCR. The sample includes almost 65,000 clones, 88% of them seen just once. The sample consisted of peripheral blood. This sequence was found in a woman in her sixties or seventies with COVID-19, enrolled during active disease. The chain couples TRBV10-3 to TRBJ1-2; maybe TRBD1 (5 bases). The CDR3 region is CAIRGQAIESYGYTF. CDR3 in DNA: TGTGCCATCAGAGGACAAGCGATTGAATCGTATGGCTACACCTTC.